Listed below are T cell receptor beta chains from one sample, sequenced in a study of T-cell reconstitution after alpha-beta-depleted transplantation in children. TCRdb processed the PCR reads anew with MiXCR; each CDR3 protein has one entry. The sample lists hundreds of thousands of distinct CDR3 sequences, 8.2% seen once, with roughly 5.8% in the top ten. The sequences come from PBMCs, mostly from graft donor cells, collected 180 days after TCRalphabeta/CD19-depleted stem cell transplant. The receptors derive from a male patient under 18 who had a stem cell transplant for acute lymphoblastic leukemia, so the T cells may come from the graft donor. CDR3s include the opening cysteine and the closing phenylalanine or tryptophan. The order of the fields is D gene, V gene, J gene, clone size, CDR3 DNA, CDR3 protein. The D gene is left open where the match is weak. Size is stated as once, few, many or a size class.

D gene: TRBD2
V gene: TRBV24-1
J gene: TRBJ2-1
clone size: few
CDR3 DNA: TGTGCCACCAGTGACCGGCTAGCGGGATCCTCCTACAATGAGCAGTTCTTC
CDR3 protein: CATSDRLAGSSYNEQFF

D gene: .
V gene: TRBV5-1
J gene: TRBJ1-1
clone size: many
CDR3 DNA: TGCGCCAGCAGCACTGGGCCCTCTACGGAAGCTTTCTTT
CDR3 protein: CASSTGPSTEAFF

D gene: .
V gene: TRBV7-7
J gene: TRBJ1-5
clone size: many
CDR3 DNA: TGTGCCAGCAGCGTGGACAGTGGACAGCCCCAGCATTTT
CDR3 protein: CASSVDSGQPQHF

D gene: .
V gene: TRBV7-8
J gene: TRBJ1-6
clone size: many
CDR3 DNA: TGTGCCAGCAGCTTAGCTTCGACAGGCTCCTATAATTCACCCCTCCACTTT
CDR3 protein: CASSLASTGSYNSPLHF

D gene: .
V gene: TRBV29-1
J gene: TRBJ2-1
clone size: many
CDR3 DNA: TGCAGCGTTCGCAGGGTATACAATGAGCAGTTCTTC
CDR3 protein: CSVRRVYNEQFF

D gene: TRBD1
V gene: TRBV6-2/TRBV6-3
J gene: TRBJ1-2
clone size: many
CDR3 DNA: TGTGCCAGCAGCCAGAGATCAGGGGGCGATGGCTACACCTTC
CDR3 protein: CASSQRSGGDGYTF

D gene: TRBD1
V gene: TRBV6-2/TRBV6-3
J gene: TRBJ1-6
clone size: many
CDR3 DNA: TGTGCCAGCAACCGACAGGGGAGCTCCTATAATTCACCCCTCCACTTT
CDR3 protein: CASNRQGSSYNSPLHF

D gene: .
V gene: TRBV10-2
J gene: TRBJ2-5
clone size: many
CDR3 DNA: TGCGCCAGCAGTGAAGGCTCCTCGGGACAAGAGACCCAGTACTTC
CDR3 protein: CASSEGSSGQETQYF

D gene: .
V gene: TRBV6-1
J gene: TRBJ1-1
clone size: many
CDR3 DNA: TGTGCCAGCAGTGAAGCGATGGGGGGGCAAGCTTTCTTT
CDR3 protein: CASSEAMGGQAFF

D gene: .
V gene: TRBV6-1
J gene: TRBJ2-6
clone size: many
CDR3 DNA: TGTGCCAGCAGTCGTGAGGGGGCTGGGGCCAACGTCCTGACTTTC
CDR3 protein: CASSREGAGANVLTF

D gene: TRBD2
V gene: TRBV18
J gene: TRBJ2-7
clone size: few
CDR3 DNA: TGTGCCAGCTCACCACTCCGCAGCCCGGGACTAGCGGGAGGGTCCTACGAGCAGTACTTC
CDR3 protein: CASSPLRSPGLAGGSYEQYF

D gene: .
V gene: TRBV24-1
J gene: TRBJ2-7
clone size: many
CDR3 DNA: TGTGCCACCCAGGACGGGTCTCACGAGCAGTACTTC
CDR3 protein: CATQDGSHEQYF

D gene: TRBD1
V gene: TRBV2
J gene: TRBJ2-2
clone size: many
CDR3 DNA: TGTGCCAGCAATCCGGGACAGGGTCTCGGGGAGCTGTTTTTT
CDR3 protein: CASNPGQGLGELFF

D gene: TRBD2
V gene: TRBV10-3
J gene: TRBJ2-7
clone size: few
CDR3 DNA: TGTGCCATCAGGCCTAGCGGGGCCTACGAGCAGTACTTC
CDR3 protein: CAIRPSGAYEQYF

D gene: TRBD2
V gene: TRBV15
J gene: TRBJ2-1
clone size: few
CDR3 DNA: TGTGCCACCAGCAGATCCTGGACTAGCGGGGTTGGCTCCTACAATGAGCAGTTCTTC
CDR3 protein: CATSRSWTSGVGSYNEQFF

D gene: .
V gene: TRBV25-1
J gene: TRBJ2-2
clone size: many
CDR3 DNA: TGTGCCAGCAGTGACACTGCGGGCGGGGAGCTGTTTTTT
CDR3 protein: CASSDTAGGELFF